This TCR beta chain was identified in a study of identical twins (dated by TCRdb to 2016 to 2017). For context, the study as a whole: To test whether fetal clonotypes persist, the study used deep sequencing on TCR alpha and beta repertoires from monozygotic twins, unrelated adults of various ages, and cord blood. Replicate twin experiments were performed at different times using different library preparation protocols to rule out contamination. What the study reported, not specific to this receptor: Fewer insertions were carried by abundant cord blood beta clonotypes, a similar but weaker trend appeared in young adult naive repertoires, and no such trend appeared in memory repertoires. In monozygotic twins, recombination models systematically underestimated out-of-frame TCR alpha sharing, but the models matched the sharing seen between unrelated individuals. Zero-insertion analyses could be partly confounded by invariant T cells such as MAIT and iNKT, though diverse VJ usage argued against such confounding for most clonotypes. Because the same donors could not be followed over many years, conclusions were based on cross-sectional statistical analysis. Compared with coincidental sharing between unrelated individuals, an excess of low generation-probability sequences was observed among out-of-frame TCR alpha sequences shared between twins. A weaker excess of twin sharing was found in beta out-of-frame sequences because the signal-to-noise ratio was lowered by fewer shared sequences.

The library was obtained by 5' RACE. Sequencing took place on an Illumina HiSeq 2000. Template switching added a universal primer binding site, and the final cDNA carried a unique molecular identifier that allowed TCR cDNA molecules to be counted accurately. First-strand cDNA for TCR alpha and beta chains was synthesized from specific primers in the conserved constant-segment region. To control for contamination, every cDNA library was double barcoded, receiving both a SMART-Mk sample barcode and Illumina barcodes. TruSeq adapter sequences, together with Illumina sample barcodes, were added in two successive PCR steps. The TCR alpha and beta cDNA libraries were sequenced on the Illumina HiSeq platform using custom primers. The paper's processing steps were these. MiGEC processed the raw reads to extract unique molecular identifiers, while MiXCR was used to determine the CDR3 positions. Recombination models were inferred per individual with the repgenHMM and IGoR tools using an EM algorithm. Shared clonotypes were analyzed with the tcR package in R, and sharing was normalized by the product of cloneset sizes. To study raw recombination free of thymic and clonal selection effects, out-of-frame nonproductive sequences were analyzed. In-frame beta chains were kept once TCRdb had trimmed the public reads at Q25 with fastp and called clones with MiXCR. One record per CDR3 amino acid sequence lists the most common genes and DNA. These V and J calls are TCRdb output, not the study's own analysis. Present in this sample are around 1.7 million distinct CDR3 sequences, 25% to 35% of which were seen just once. The biggest ten clones account for around 0.25% of the sample.

Every donor in the study was a healthy Caucasian. Note on this clonotype: The antigen it binds to is not known. Within one base of it there is no much larger clone, and no base qualities were kept.

The CDR3 measures 13 amino acids from cysteine to phenylalanine. Kept here is only the CDR3 DNA, which spans 39 bases and is read in frame from base 1. The chain is assembled from TRBV12-3 or TRBV12-4 and TRBJ2-4; TRBD1 might be the D gene, on 5 matching bases. The DNA end is more similar to TRBJ2-5, so the J call may be wrong. Sequencing was done on a sample of cord blood. This receptor was taken from a newborn girl in good health. Here the CDR3 is given as CASRPTGAETQYF. The bases are TGTGCCAGCAGGCCTACAGGTGCAGAGACCCAGTACTTC.